The 27 T cell receptor beta chains below all came from one sample that was sequenced in a study of OX40 agonist ivuxolimab in advanced cancers. Assay: immunoSEQ multiplex PCR; the TCRdb copy retains only in-frame clones and omits some. In the table there are around 50,000 clones, approximately 89% of which are singletons. The sequences come from CD4+ or CD8+ T cells sorted from blood, collected in a trial of the OX40 agonist ivuxolimab. The source is an adult with an advanced solid tumor such as melanoma, head and neck, liver or kidney cancer.

This sequence joins TRBV2 and TRBJ2-1; TRBD1 matches at 11 bases. J lost 1 base, V lost 7 bases, and 6 bases had no gene match. The CDR3 loop spans 16 amino acids. Germline assignment: CDR1 SNHLY and CDR2 FYNNEI. As DNA, the CDR3 is TGTGCCAGCACCTGGACAGGGGGCTTATCCTACAATGAGCAGTTCTTC. Protein: CASTWTGGLSYNEQFF. The variable domain in full, with the rest retrieved from reference TRBV2 and TRBJ2-1, is EPEVTQTPSHQVTQMGQEVILRCVPISNHLYFYWYRQILGQKVEFLVSFYNNEISEKSEIFDDQFSVERPDGSNFTLKIRSTKLEDSAMYFCASTWTGGLSYNEQFFGPGTRLTVL.

This chain uses TRBV4-2 with TRBJ2-7; D not certain. The length of the CDR3 is 13 residues. Trimming took 5 bases from V and 3 from J, leaving 11 bases between them. Germline V gives CDR1 LGHNA, CDR2 YNFKEQ. The CDR3 protein is CASSLAYNYEQYF. The CDR3 DNA is TGTGCCAGCAGCTTGGCTTACAACTACGAGCAGTACTTC.

This chain uses TRBV28 with TRBJ2-2; 11 bases are a match to TRBD2. The CDR3 is 15 amino acids. Trimming at V came to 8 bases and at J to 4 bases, leaving 6 bases not matched to a gene. Germline V gene sequence: CDR1 MDHEN, CDR2 SYDVKM. CDR3 in DNA: TGTGCCAGCCGCCCCACTAGCGGGAGCACCGGGGAGCTGTTTTTT. Translating it yields CASRPTSGSTGELFF.

CDR3 amino acids: CASSLTGGANVLTF. CDR3 DNA sequence: TGTGCCAGCAGCTTGACAGGGGGGGCCAACGTCCTGACTTTC. The chain combines TRBV5-4 with TRBJ2-6; D possibly corresponds to TRBD1 (6 bases). The CDR3 has 14 residues. Trimming took off 1 base at V and 4 bases at J, with 6 bases between the two ends. The germline V gene encodes CDR1 SGHNT and CDR2 YYREEE (reference sequence).

The chain joins TRBV14 to TRBJ2-1; 9 nucleotides match TRBD2. V was pared by 2 bases and J by 0 bases, with 2 bases of the junction left unmatched. In germline, CDR1 is SGHDN, CDR2 FVKESK. The CDR3 sequence is 16 residues long. The CDR3 DNA reads as TGTGCCAGCAGCCAACCGGGACTAGCCTCCTACAATGAGCAGTTCTTC. Its protein product is CASSQPGLASYNEQFF.

This chain uses TRBV28 with TRBJ2-6; possible D gene TRBD1, 6 bases. Germline V gives CDR1 MDHEN, CDR2 SYDVKM. The V end was cut by 7 bases, the J end by 6 bases, with 16 bases between. CDR3 size: 15 residues. CDR3 region: CASTTPGATANVLTF. Written as DNA, the CDR3 is TGTGCCAGCACGACCCCAGGGGCTACGGCCAACGTCCTGACTTTC.

This clone was detected once. The genes are TRBV7-2 and TRBJ1-3; TRBD1 matches 8 bases. The germline gives CDR1 SGHTA, CDR2 FQGNSA. The CDR3 loop spans 14 amino acids. Trimming at V came to 5 bases and at J to 1 base, leaving 1 base not matched to a gene. CDR3 residues: CASSRTGSGNTIYF. The CDR3 DNA sequence: TGTGCCAGCAGCCGGACAGGGTCTGGAAACACCATATATTTT.

This clone was counted between two and nine times. V usage is TRBV6-1 and J usage is TRBJ2-2, with 12 nucleotides matching TRBD2. From germline, CDR1 is MNHNS and CDR2 SASEGT. The CDR3 spans 15 residues. With 2 bases clipped from V and 6 bases from J, the junction kept 1 base outside the gene matches. The CDR3, as DNA: TGTGCCAGCAGTGAACTAGCGGGGGGGCCCGGGGAGCTGTTTTTT. Its translation: CASSELAGGPGELFF.

The chain recombines TRBV19 with TRBJ1-1; D is undetermined. Germline CDR1 reads LNHDA; CDR2 reads SQIVND (reference sequence). CDR3 length: 14 amino acids. V lost 5 bases and J lost 0, with 10 bases in between. In DNA form, the CDR3 reads TGTGCCAGTAGTCTCCGGCCCATGAACACTGAAGCTTTCTTT. Protein sequence: CASSLRPMNTEAFF.

The chain links TRBV21-1 to TRBJ2-3; the table's TRBD1 call for D was not verified on the DNA. TRBV21-1 corresponds to a pseudogene. CDR3 size: 18 residues. The CDR3 protein is CASSTTRTGWTSTDTQYF. CDR3 nucleotides: TGTGCCAGCAGCACAACCAGGACAGGGTGGACGAGCACAGATACGCAGTATTTT.

The chain combines TRBV5-1 with TRBJ2-1; TRBD1 aligns across 7 bases. J gave up 0 bases and V 4 bases, and 10 bases lay outside the gene matches. The CDR3 covers 17 residues. Germline V gene sequence: CDR1 SGHRS, CDR2 YFSETQ. CDR3 sequence reads: CASSKSRDSDSYNEQFF. In nucleotides, the CDR3 is TGCGCCAGCAGCAAATCCCGGGACAGTGACTCCTACAATGAGCAGTTCTTC.

The chain carries TRBV7-9 and TRBJ2-1; tentatively, D is TRBD1 (6 bases). Trimming removed 3 bases at V and 6 bases at J, with 24 bases between. The germline V gene has CDR1 SEHNR and CDR2 FQNEAQ (reference sequence). The CDR3 loop spans 18 amino acids. The CDR3 sequence: CASSFGGLKAQGSNEQFF. The CDR3 bases are TGTGCCAGCAGCTTTGGGGGCTTAAAGGCCCAGGGTAGCAATGAGCAGTTCTTC.

This chain connects TRBV11-3 to TRBJ2-1; 10 nucleotides agree with TRBD1. CDR3 length equals 13 residues. Trimming cost V 5 bases and J 7 bases; bases outside gene matches: 2. Germline values: CDR1 SGHNT, CDR2 YENEEA. The CDR3 DNA reads as TGTGCCAGCAGCCCGGGACAGGGGAATGAGCAGTTCTTC. Protein: CASSPGQGNEQFF.

The sample holds one count of this clone. The genes are TRBV11-2 and TRBJ2-1; 11 nucleotides match TRBD2. The germline V gene encodes CDR1 SGHAT and CDR2 FQNNGV. The CDR3 is made up of 16 amino acids. J was trimmed by 6 bases and V by 4 bases; bases with no gene match: 8. CDR3 DNA sequence: TGTGCCAGCAGCTCCCCTGCTAGCGGGAGGCGCAATGAGCAGTTCTTC. This codes for CASSSPASGRRNEQFF. The variable domain in full, with the rest retrieved from reference TRBV11-2 and TRBJ2-1, is EAGVAQSPRYKIIEKRQSVAFWCNPISGHATLYWYQQILGQGPKLLIQFQNNGVVDDSQLPKDRFSAERLKGVDSTLKIQPAKLEDSAVYLCASSSPASGRRNEQFFGPGTRLTVL.

The chain joins TRBV6-5 to TRBJ1-1; 12 bases agree with TRBD1. The CDR3 runs to 16 residues. Germline V gene sequence: CDR1 MNHEY, CDR2 SVGAGI. J gave up 5 bases and V 2 bases, and 6 bases lay outside the gene matches. The CDR3 DNA reads as TGTGCCAGCAGTTACGGGACAGGGGGCAGGAGTACTGAAGCTTTCTTT. It encodes CASSYGTGGRSTEAFF.

The chain recombines TRBV6-6 with TRBJ2-3; tentatively, D is TRBD1 (6 bases). V dropped 6 bases and J dropped 0 bases, with 13 bases sitting between them. Germline V gives CDR1 MNHNY, CDR2 SVGAGI (reference sequence). The length of the CDR3 is 15 residues. The CDR3 nucleotides read TGTGCCAGCAGACCCGGGACACATAGCACAGATACGCAGTATTTT. It yields the protein CASRPGTHSTDTQYF.

The V gene is TRBV2, the J gene TRBJ2-1; maybe TRBD2 (5 bases). The CDR3 spans 13 residues. The V end lost 8 bases, the J end lost 6 bases, and 14 bases lay between the germline ends. CDR1 is SNHLY, CDR2 FYNNEI, per germline. The CDR3, as DNA: TGTGCCAGCTCTTTAGAGGGTCCCAATGAGCAGTTCTTC. Its translation is CASSLEGPNEQFF.

J is TRBJ2-7 and V is TRBV7-3; 7 positions match TRBD2. This CDR3 comprises 15 residues. Trimming at V came to 5 bases and at J to 2 bases, leaving 9 bases not matched to a gene. Per germline, CDR1 SGHTA and CDR2 FQGTGA. The CDR3: CASSPKASGTYEQYF. In DNA form, the CDR3 reads TGTGCCAGCAGCCCCAAGGCTAGCGGAACCTACGAGCAGTACTTC.

This chain links TRBV6-4 with TRBJ2-7, with unresolved D. Germline values: CDR1 MRHNA, CDR2 SNTAGT. V lost 0 bases to trimming and J lost 6 bases, with 15 bases between them. The CDR3 has 15 amino acids. The CDR3 bases are TGTGCCAGCAGTGACTCGTCCCTAGTGGGTTCCGAGCAGTACTTC. The encoded protein is CASSDSSLVGSEQYF.

The chain couples TRBV6-1 to TRBJ2-1, with 7 positions matching TRBD1. From germline, CDR1 is MNHNS and CDR2 SASEGT. Unmatched junction bases numbered 2, after V lost 4 bases and J lost 8 bases. This CDR3 comprises 12 residues. The CDR3 DNA is TGTGCCAGCAGTGTACAGGGGTATGAGCAGTTCTTC. Its translation: CASSVQGYEQFF.

This clone was seen only once. The chain uses TRBV7-8 and TRBJ2-7; D perhaps matches TRBD1 (5 bases). CDR1 is SGHVS, CDR2 FQNEAQ, per germline. V was cut by 5 bases and J by 0 bases, with 14 bases left in between. The CDR3 length is 15 residues. The CDR3 here is CASSRTLTASYEQYF. The DNA of the CDR3 is TGTGCCAGCAGCCGCACGTTGACAGCCTCCTACGAGCAGTACTTC.

The rearrangement uses TRBV19 and TRBJ2-7, with D maybe TRBD1 (6 bases). This CDR3 has 14 amino acids. Between the trimmed V and J ends, which lost 1 base and 2 bases, there was a span of 9 bases. CDR1 and CDR2 (germline): LNHDA, SQIVND (reference sequence). The CDR3 DNA is TGTGCCAGTAGTATAGGTACAGGGCCCTACGAGCAGTACTTC. It is translated as CASSIGTGPYEQYF.

The rearrangement links TRBV6-5 to TRBJ1-3; D unresolved. Germline CDR1 MNHEY, CDR2 SVGAGI. This CDR3 has 15 residues. The germline V and J ends were trimmed by 0 bases and 3 bases, with 9 bases remaining between them. CDR3 protein: CASSYSSGFGNTIYF. CDR3 sequence (DNA): TGTGCCAGCAGTTACTCGTCTGGGTTTGGAAACACCATATATTTT.

The J gene is TRBJ2-7, the V gene TRBV7-9; D not resolved. The V gene's germline CDR1 is SEHNR and CDR2 FQNEAQ (reference sequence). Trimming removed 0 bases from V and 2 bases from J, with 8 bases in between. The CDR3 has 14 residues. CDR3 loop: CASSLAGAPYEQYF. The CDR3 DNA reads TGTGCCAGCAGCTTAGCCGGTGCCCCCTACGAGCAGTACTTC. Together with reference TRBV7-9 and TRBJ2-7, the CDR3 gives the full variable domain: DTGVSQNPRHKITKRGQNVTFRCDPISEHNRLYWYRQTLGQGPEFLTYFQNEAQLEKSRLLSDRFSAERPKGSFSTLEIQRTEQGDSAMYLCASSLAGAPYEQYFGPGTRLTVT.

Here the CDR3 reads CASSLLLNTEAFF. The CDR3 region has the DNA TGTGCCAGCAGCTTATTGTTGAACACTGAAGCTTTCTTT. This chain connects TRBV11-3 to TRBJ1-1, with unresolved D. V lost 2 bases to trimming and J lost 0 bases, with 4 bases between them. The CDR3 totals 13 residues. The germline gives CDR1 SGHNT, CDR2 YENEEA.

This clone was observed once. The gene calls are TRBV28 and TRBJ1-2; D possibly corresponds to TRBD1 (5 bases). Germline CDR1 reads MDHEN; CDR2 reads SYDVKM. The CDR3 is made up of 14 amino acids. Deletions cut 2 bases from V and 4 bases from J, with 11 bases between. CDR3 sequence: CASSLRDGAYGYTF. The DNA of the CDR3 is TGTGCCAGCAGTTTAAGGGACGGGGCCTATGGCTACACCTTC.

This chain uses TRBV30 with TRBJ1-1; TRBD1 is a possible D gene (6 bases). V lost 3 bases, J lost 0 bases, and 14 bases lay in between. CDR3 size: 15 residues. Germline CDR1 and CDR2: GTSNPN and SVGIG (reference sequence). The CDR3, as DNA: TGTGCCTGGAGAGCCGGGACACCCTTGAACACTGAAGCTTTCTTT. Protein product: CAWRAGTPLNTEAFF.